The 10 T cell receptor beta chains given below trace back to one sample, sequenced in a study of blood T cell repertoires in COVID-19. TCRdb's table, derived via immunoSEQ multiplex PCR, lists solely in-frame clones and lacks some. The sample contains 400,000 to 550,000 clones, 75% to 90% of which appear only once. Sequenced material: peripheral blood. These receptors were collected from a woman in her thirties with acute or convalescent COVID-19.

J is TRBJ1-2 and V is TRBV30; the D gene is possibly TRBD1 (5 bases). The CDR3 sequence is 13 residues long. Germline CDR1 is GTSNPN and CDR2 is SVGIG (reference sequence). The V gene lost 6 bases and the J gene lost 3 bases, with 14 bases spanning the gap. CDR3 sequence reads: CACRAQAYYGYTF. DNA for the CDR3: TGTGCCTGCAGGGCACAGGCATACTATGGCTACACCTTC. The variable domain in full, with the rest retrieved from reference TRBV30 and TRBJ1-2, is SQTIHQWPATLVQPVGSPLSLECTVEGTSNPNLYWYRQAAGRGLQLLFYSVGIGQISSEVPQNLSASRPQDRQFILSSKKLLLSDSGFYLCACRAQAYYGYTFGSGTRLTVV.

This clone is a singleton in its sample. The V gene is TRBV12-3 or TRBV12-4, the J gene TRBJ1-2; D gene uncertain. The CDR3 contains 13 residues. Trimming pared 3 bases from V and 4 bases from J, leaving 9 bases between. CDR3 bases: TGTGCCAGCAGTTTTGGGGAGGGCTATGGCTACACCTTC. Its translation: CASSFGEGYGYTF.

This clone was picked up one time. The chain joins TRBV7-3 to TRBJ2-5; possibly TRBD2 for D (6 bases). The CDR3 runs to 13 residues. Trimming cost V 6 bases and J 0 bases, with 8 bases left between them. The V gene's germline CDR1 is SGHTA and CDR2 FQGTGA. The CDR3 region is CASSWDYQETQYF. CDR3 bases: TGTGCCAGCAGTTGGGACTACCAAGAGACCCAGTACTTC.

The chain carries TRBV15 and TRBJ1-2; D may be TRBD1 (6 bases). This CDR3 spans 15 amino acids. Trimming pared 5 bases from V and 3 bases from J, leaving 16 bases between. Germline CDR1 reads LNHNV; CDR2 reads YYDKDF (reference sequence). CDR3 DNA: TGTGCCACCAGCCCTAAGGGAGGGGGTGACTATGGCTACACCTTC. This encodes CATSPKGGGDYGYTF.

The genes are TRBV30 and TRBJ1-1; 7 bases fit TRBD1. The CDR3 length is 13 residues. Germline V gene lookup returns CDR1 GTSNPN and CDR2 SVGIG (reference sequence). J was trimmed by 7 bases and V by 5 bases; bases with no gene match: 10. In nucleotides, the CDR3 is TGTGCCTGGGGGAAGGGGGCGCGAGGTGAAGCTTTCTTT. As protein: CAWGKGARGEAFF.

The V call is TRBV29-1, the J call TRBJ2-5, with TRBD2 matching 15 bases. V shed 5 bases, J shed 3 bases, and the junction held 4 bases outside the gene matches. The CDR3 totals 15 residues. Germline lookup yields CDR1 SQVTM and CDR2 ANQGSEA. For the CDR3, the DNA is TGCAGCGTTCAGGGACTAGCGGGGGGCAAAGAGACCCAGTACTTC. As protein: CSVQGLAGGKETQYF.

This clone was observed once. The chain recombines TRBV24-1 with TRBJ2-5, with D maybe TRBD2 (6 bases). The germline V gene encodes CDR1 KGHDR and CDR2 SFDVKD. The V and J ends lost 9 bases and 2 bases respectively, with 12 bases between them. This CDR3 is 13 amino acids long. CDR3 in amino acids: CATRRGFQETQYF. CDR3 coding DNA: TGTGCCACCCGGCGGGGATTTCAAGAGACCCAGTACTTC.

This chain links TRBV5-4 with TRBJ2-1; possible D gene TRBD2, 7 bases. The CDR3 is 13 amino acids. Per the germline V gene, CDR1 is SGHNT and CDR2 is YYREEE (reference sequence). V was cut by 4 bases and J by 8 bases, with 13 bases left in between. The CDR3 loop is CASSTGGPDEQFF. CDR3 nucleotide sequence: TGTGCCAGCAGCACCGGGGGGCCGGATGAGCAGTTCTTC. Supplemented by reference TRBV5-4 and TRBJ2-1, the full variable domain reads ETGVTQSPTHLIKTRGQQVTLRCSSQSGHNTVSWYQQALGQGPQFIFQYYREEENGRGNFPPRFSGLQFPNYSSELNVNALELDDSALYLCASSTGGPDEQFFGPGTRLTVL.

This sequence joins TRBV6-5 and TRBJ1-2; TRBD1 matches at 7 bases. The CDR3 totals 14 residues. V was pared by 6 bases and J by 3 bases, with 7 bases of the junction left unmatched. The germline CDR1 and CDR2 sequences are MNHEY and SVGAGI. CDR3 DNA sequence: TGTGCCAGCAGGGGAACAGGGGTGGACTATGGCTACACCTTC. Its protein is CASRGTGVDYGYTF.

This sequence joins TRBV2 and TRBJ1-2, with TRBD1 matching 7 bases. CDR1 is SNHLY and CDR2 is FYNNEI in the germline V gene. With V trimmed by 6 bases and J by 5 bases, 9 bases remained unmatched. CDR3 length: 14 amino acids. The CDR3 loop reads CASRFGRGFYGYTF. In nucleotides, the CDR3 is TGTGCCAGCAGATTCGGCAGGGGGTTTTATGGCTACACCTTC.